Following are 26 T cell receptor beta chains from one sample sequenced in a study of technical replicates of blood from a handful of donors. The method was immunoSEQ multiplex PCR; TCRdb's version includes in-frame clones alone and lacks a portion of them. This sample has about 85,000 clones; about 94% occur once, and the top ten carry 0.25%. Sequenced input: T cells isolated from PBMCs. These receptors originate from a human donor in good health.

The chain links TRBV6-5 to TRBJ1-6, with D uncertain. This CDR3 spans 13 amino acids. V was pared by 0 bases and J by 8 bases, with 5 bases between. Germline V gene data show CDR1 as MNHEY and CDR2 as SVGAGI. DNA of the CDR3: TGTGCCAGCAGTTACTCGTCGTATTCACCCCTCCACTTT. Its translation is CASSYSSYSPLHF.

The sample holds one count of this clone. The CDR3 region has the DNA TGTGCCAGCAGCTGGGACAGGGGGGCCTATGGCTACACCTTC. Translated: CASSWDRGAYGYTF. The V gene is TRBV7-2, the J gene TRBJ1-2; TRBD1 aligns across 11 bases. CDR3 size: 14 residues. From germline, CDR1 is SGHTA and CDR2 FQGNSA. Unmatched junction bases numbered 2, after V lost 4 bases and J lost 4 bases.

Of note for this clone: This sample includes further DNA sequences coding for the same CDR3. V usage is TRBV4-1 and J usage is TRBJ1-1; TRBD1 aligns across 10 bases. Germline V gene sequence: CDR1 MGHRA, CDR2 YSYEKL. The length of the CDR3 is 15 residues. Trimming took 1 base from V and 4 from J; bases not matched to a gene: 3. The CDR3 DNA reads as TGCGCCAGCAGCCAAGCTGGACAGGGGGGCACTGAAGCTTTCTTT. Its protein product is CASSQAGQGGTEAFF.

The chain recombines TRBV29-1 with TRBJ1-2, with 8 bases aligning to TRBD1. Germline V gives CDR1 SQVTM, CDR2 ANQGSEA. The CDR3 has 13 amino acids. Trimming removed 7 bases from V and 5 bases from J; junction bases left unmatched: 9. DNA for the CDR3: TGCAGCGCTTACAGGGGGGATAGGTATGGCTACACCTTC. Amino acid sequence: CSAYRGDRYGYTF.

This chain connects TRBV5-1 to TRBJ1-5; the D gene is possibly TRBD1 (6 bases). V was clipped by 6 bases and J by 6 bases, with 16 bases between them. Germline V gives CDR1 SGHRS, CDR2 YFSETQ. The CDR3 is made up of 14 amino acids. The CDR3 reads CASIWRGAVQPQHF. CDR3 sequence (DNA): TGCGCCAGCATATGGCGGGGGGCCGTTCAGCCCCAGCATTTT.

The CDR3: CASSRLSSYEQYF. The CDR3 bases are TGTGCCAGCAGCCGACTGAGTTCCTACGAGCAGTACTTC. The V call is TRBV13, the J call TRBJ2-7; D gene uncertain. Germline lookup yields CDR1 PRHDT and CDR2 FYEKMQ (reference sequence). This CDR3 contains 13 residues. The V and J ends lost 5 bases and 1 base respectively, with 9 bases between them.

The rearrangement links TRBV19 to TRBJ1-4; tentatively, D is TRBD1 (6 bases). V lost 6 bases and J lost 7, with 18 bases in between. Germline V CDR1 and CDR2: LNHDA, SQIVND (reference sequence). The CDR3 extends over 15 amino acids. CDR3: CASSLMGADGEKLFF. CDR3 nucleotides: TGTGCCAGTAGCCTAATGGGGGCGGATGGTGAAAAACTGTTTTTT.

The chain is built from TRBV27 and TRBJ2-5; 7 nucleotides match TRBD2. V shed 2 bases, J shed 5 bases, and the junction held 8 bases outside the gene matches. Germline V gene data show CDR1 as MNHEY and CDR2 as SMNVEV (reference sequence). CDR3 length equals 15 residues. CDR3 protein: CASSLIRGRWETQYF. Written as DNA, the CDR3 is TGTGCCAGCAGTTTAATCCGCGGGAGATGGGAGACCCAGTACTTC.

The J gene is TRBJ2-7, the V gene TRBV14, with 7 bases identical to TRBD1. Trimming took 6 bases from V and 0 from J; bases not matched to a gene: 5. CDR3 length equals 14 residues. Germline V gene data show CDR1 as SGHDN and CDR2 as FVKESK. In nucleotides, the CDR3 is TGTGCCAGCAGAGAATCAGGGGGCTCCTACGAGCAGTACTTC. Amino acids: CASRESGGSYEQYF.

DNA for the CDR3: TGTGCCAGCAGTTTACCCCGCGGACAGAACCATCTTTCTAACTATGGCTACACCTTC. It yields the protein CASSLPRGQNHLSNYGYTF. The chain carries TRBV28 and TRBJ1-2; tentative D call: TRBD1 (6 bases). Per the germline V gene, CDR1 is MDHEN and CDR2 is SYDVKM. The CDR3 totals 19 residues. V lost 2 bases and J lost 0, with 22 bases in between.

The chain employs TRBV5-1 and TRBJ2-7; D is possibly TRBD1 (6 bases). V was trimmed by 0 bases and J by 0 bases, leaving 7 bases between them. CDR1 is SGHRS, CDR2 YFSETQ, per germline. This CDR3 is built from 14 residues. The CDR3 loop reads CASSLGTVSYEQYF. CDR3 coding DNA: TGCGCCAGCAGCTTGGGGACAGTCTCCTACGAGCAGTACTTC.

The genes are TRBV6-4 and TRBJ1-2, with 8 bases lining up with TRBD1. Trimming at V came to 7 bases and at J to 2 bases, leaving 6 bases not matched to a gene. The V gene's germline CDR1 is MRHNA and CDR2 SNTAGT. The CDR3 is 14 residues long. This CDR3 reads CASTNTGGNYGYTF. The CDR3 nucleotides are TGTGCCAGCACTAATACAGGGGGGAACTATGGCTACACCTTC.

The chain recombines TRBV5-8 with TRBJ2-7; 7 nucleotides agree with TRBD1. From germline, CDR1 is SGHTS and CDR2 YDEGEE. Trimming at V came to 2 bases and at J to 7 bases, leaving 12 bases not matched to a gene. CDR3 length equals 15 residues. DNA for the CDR3: TGTGCCAGCAGCTTTTCACGGCAGGGGGTTTTGGAGCAGTACTTC. Its protein product is CASSFSRQGVLEQYF. The complete variable domain, with remaining parts taken from reference TRBV5-8 and TRBJ2-7, reads EAGVTQSPTHLIKTRGQQATLRCSPISGHTSVYWYQQALGLGLQFLLWYDEGEERNRGNFPPRFSGRQFPNYSSELNVNALELEDSALYLCASSFSRQGVLEQYFGPGTRLTVT.

The chain joins TRBV6-4 to TRBJ2-7; 9 bases are shared with TRBD2. The V gene end was trimmed by 6 bases and the J gene end by 0 bases; junction bases not matched to a gene: 6. CDR1 is MRHNA, CDR2 SNTAGT, per germline. The CDR3 contains 15 residues. The CDR3 DNA sequence: TGTGCCAGCAGCGCCTATAGCGGGAGCTCCTACGAGCAGTACTTC. Its translation is CASSAYSGSSYEQYF.

A few counts support this clone. The CDR3 reads CASQIRKETQYF. The CDR3 DNA reads as TGTGCCAGCCAGATCCGTAAAGAGACCCAGTACTTC. The chain uses TRBV2 and TRBJ2-5, with D hard to call. Germline loops: CDR1 SNHLY, CDR2 FYNNEI. The CDR3 loop spans 12 amino acids. Between the trimmed V and J ends, which lost 8 bases and 3 bases, there was a span of 10 bases.

The CDR3 DNA follows: TGTGCCAGCAGCTCCAGTTTGGACAGCATGAACACTGAAGCTTTCTTT. The encoded protein is CASSSSLDSMNTEAFF. This chain joins TRBV7-9 and TRBJ1-1; D may be TRBD1 (6 bases). Trimming removed 4 bases at V and 0 bases at J, with 15 bases between. Germline V gene lookup returns CDR1 SEHNR and CDR2 FQNEAQ (reference sequence). The CDR3 contains 16 residues.

This rearrangement joins TRBV20-1 to TRBJ2-1, with D tentatively TRBD1 (6 bases). V was cut by 6 bases and J by 4 bases, with 7 bases left in between. Germline loops: CDR1 DFQATT, CDR2 SNEGSKA (reference sequence). CDR3 length: 11 amino acids. CDR3 sequence: CSATGYNEQFF. The CDR3 DNA is TGCAGTGCAACAGGGTACAATGAGCAGTTCTTC.

V gene TRBV5-1 combines with J gene TRBJ1-1, with 7 positions matching TRBD1. The germline gives CDR1 SGHRS, CDR2 YFSETQ. This CDR3 has 14 residues. Germline trimming cut 4 bases from V and 4 bases from J; bases unmatched to any gene: 7. CDR3 in DNA: TGCGCCAGCAGCCCCGGCCCAGGGGGCACTGAAGCTTTCTTT. Its protein is CASSPGPGGTEAFF.

This chain links TRBV14 with TRBJ2-1; TRBD2 matches at 13 bases. The CDR3 is made up of 16 amino acids. V gave up 4 bases and J gave up 5 bases; unmatched junction bases: 5. CDR1 SGHDN and CDR2 FVKESK come from the germline V gene. The CDR3 coding sequence is TGTGCCAGCAGCCCCCTAGGACTAGCGGGAGACAATGAGCAGTTCTTC. Translating it yields CASSPLGLAGDNEQFF.

This chain joins TRBV27 and TRBJ1-1; 7 bases fit TRBD1. This CDR3 has 15 residues. Trimming removed 6 bases from V and 1 base from J; junction bases left unmatched: 8. Germline CDR1 and CDR2: MNHEY and SMNVEV (reference sequence). In nucleotides, the CDR3 is TGTGCCAGCAGCCTTACGGGACAGCCGAACACTGAAGCTTTCTTT. It encodes CASSLTGQPNTEAFF.

This clone was counted only a few times. This chain joins TRBV18 and TRBJ1-1, with D possibly being TRBD1 (5 bases). CDR1 is KGHSH and CDR2 is LQKENI in the germline V gene. This CDR3 has 15 residues. V lost 4 bases and J 3 bases, leaving 15 bases between the germline ends. As DNA, the CDR3 is TGTGCCAGCTCACGGGACCCAGGGAGGGACACTGAAGCTTTCTTT. Its translation: CASSRDPGRDTEAFF.

The chain is built from TRBV7-8 and TRBJ2-7; perhaps TRBD1 as D (6 bases). V lost 4 bases, J lost 3 bases, and 16 bases lay in between. The CDR3 spans 15 residues. CDR1 and CDR2 (germline): SGHVS, FQNEAQ. CDR3 region: CASSSREGEFYEQYF. CDR3 DNA: TGTGCCAGCAGCTCCCGAGAGGGGGAATTCTACGAGCAGTACTTC.

V usage is TRBV4-1 and J usage is TRBJ1-1; 7 nucleotides agree with TRBD1. The CDR3 runs 18 residues. Germline V CDR1 and CDR2: MGHRA, YSYEKL. V lost 0 bases, J lost 5 bases, and 15 bases stayed unmatched. CDR3 sequence: CASSQDRGTEDFVTEAFF. Here the CDR3 DNA reads TGCGCCAGCAGCCAAGATAGGGGGACAGAGGACTTTGTTACTGAAGCTTTCTTT.

The chain is built from TRBV7-8 and TRBJ1-1; D remains ambiguous. Germline CDR1 SGHVS, CDR2 FQNEAQ. The CDR3 runs 14 residues. Trimming cost V 5 bases and J 6 bases, with 16 bases left between them. The CDR3 loop is CASSRNAGIPEAFF. The CDR3 coding sequence is TGTGCCAGCAGCCGGAATGCGGGAATCCCTGAAGCTTTCTTT.

The rearrangement uses TRBV27 and TRBJ1-6; D may be TRBD1 (6 bases). The CDR3 consists of 12 residues. Germline CDR1 and CDR2: MNHEY and SMNVEV (reference sequence). Deletions cut 5 bases from V and 9 bases from J, with 8 bases between. Here the CDR3 reads CASSLGGSPLHF. The CDR3 DNA reads as TGTGCCAGCAGTCTAGGGGGTTCACCCCTCCACTTT.

The chain links TRBV27 to TRBJ2-1; D gene unclear. The germline CDR1 and CDR2 sequences are MNHEY and SMNVEV (reference sequence). This CDR3 region has 14 residues. V lost 7 bases and J lost 5, with 15 bases in between. The CDR3 spells CASTQLPLDNEQFF. The CDR3, as DNA: TGTGCCAGCACACAGCTCCCGCTGGACAATGAGCAGTTCTTC.